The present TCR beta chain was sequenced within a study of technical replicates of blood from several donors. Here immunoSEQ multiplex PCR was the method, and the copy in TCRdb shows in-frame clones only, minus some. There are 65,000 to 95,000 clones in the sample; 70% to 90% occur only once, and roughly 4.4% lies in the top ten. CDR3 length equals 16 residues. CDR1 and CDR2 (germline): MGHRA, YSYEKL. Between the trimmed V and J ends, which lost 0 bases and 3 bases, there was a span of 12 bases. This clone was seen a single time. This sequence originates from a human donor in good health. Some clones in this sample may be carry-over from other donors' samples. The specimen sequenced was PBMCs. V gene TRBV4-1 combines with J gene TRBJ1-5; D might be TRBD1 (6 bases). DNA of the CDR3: TGCGCCAGCAGCCAAGAGCAGGGGATCGACAATCAGCCCCAGCATTTT. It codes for CASSQEQGIDNQPQHF.